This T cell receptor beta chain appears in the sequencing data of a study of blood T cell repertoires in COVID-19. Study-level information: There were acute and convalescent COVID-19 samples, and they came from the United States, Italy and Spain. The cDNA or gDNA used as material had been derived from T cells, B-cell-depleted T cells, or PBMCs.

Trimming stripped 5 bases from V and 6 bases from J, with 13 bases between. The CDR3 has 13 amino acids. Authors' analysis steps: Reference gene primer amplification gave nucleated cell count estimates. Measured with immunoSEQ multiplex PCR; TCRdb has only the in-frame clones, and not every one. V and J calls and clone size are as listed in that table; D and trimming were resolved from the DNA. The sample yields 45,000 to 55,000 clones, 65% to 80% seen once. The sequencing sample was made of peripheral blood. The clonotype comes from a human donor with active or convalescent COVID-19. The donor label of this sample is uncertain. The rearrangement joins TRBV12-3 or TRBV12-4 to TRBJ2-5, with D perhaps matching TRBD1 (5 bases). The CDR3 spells CASSDLGAKTQYF. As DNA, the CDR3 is TGTGCCAGCAGTGACCTAGGGGCGAAGACCCAGTACTTC.